This entry lists 3 T cell receptor beta chains sequenced from one sample in a study of blood T cell repertoires in COVID-19. Method: immunoSEQ multiplex PCR; TCRdb's copy keeps in-frame clones and lacks some. The sample lists 55,000 to 85,000 clones, around 85% occurring once. Sequencing was done on a sample of peripheral blood. Receptors were obtained from a human donor in a cohort sampled during active COVID-19.

The chain couples TRBV10-2 to TRBJ2-2; 7 positions agree with TRBD1. Germline CDR1 reads WSHSY; CDR2 reads SAAADI. J was trimmed by 2 bases and V by 11 bases; bases with no gene match: 8. The CDR3 length is 14 residues. Here the CDR3 reads CAGTDRENTGELFF. For the CDR3, the DNA is TGCGCCGGTACTGACAGGGAAAACACCGGGGAGCTGTTTTTT.

V gene TRBV29-1 combines with J gene TRBJ2-2, with D possibly matching TRBD1 (7 bases). The length of the CDR3 is 15 residues. Trimming pared 3 bases from V and 6 bases from J, leaving 17 bases between. Per the germline V gene, CDR1 is SQVTM and CDR2 is ANQGSEA. In DNA form, the CDR3 reads TGCAGCGTTGACAAAGGGCAGGGGGAGGCCGGGGAGCTGTTTTTT. Its protein product is CSVDKGQGEAGELFF.

The chain carries TRBV7-2 and TRBJ1-5, with D unclear. The ends were cut back, 3 bases at V and 6 bases at J, with 6 bases in the middle. There are 12 residues in the CDR3. Germline V CDR1 and CDR2: SGHTA, FQGNSA. The CDR3 DNA reads as TGTGCCAGCAGCTTCAGCGGTCAGCCCCAGCATTTT. Amino acids: CASSFSGQPQHF.